Listed here is a single T cell receptor beta chain. Its antigen is not yet known. No much larger clone is present one base from it, and per-base qualities are unavailable. Taken with the paper, the label for time point translates to: cells obtained before transplantation from donor or recipient. CD3+CD4+ and CD3+CD8+ populations were FACS-sorted from unstimulated pre-transplant donor and recipient cells taken from spleen or lymph nodes. V ends up 1 base short and J 2 bases short, with an unmatched junction base count of 3. From a lookup of the germline V gene, CDR1 and CDR2 are SGHRS and YFSETQ. The CDR3 runs 14 residues from the cysteine to the phenylalanine. Only CDR3 DNA remains: 42 bases, in frame from the first base. Library preparation was by the immunoSEQ multiplex PCR assay. In most patients, genomic DNA was isolated using the Qiagen DNeasy Blood and Tissue Kit and sent frozen to Adaptive Biotechnologies for TCR sequencing. For most patients, genomic DNA was subjected to high-throughput TCR-beta CDR3 sequencing by Adaptive Biotechnologies. Concerning the study's data processing: TCR sequencing data for roughly 17 patients were retrieved from Adaptive's ImmunoSEQ software; three other patients were processed with MiXCR and VDJtools. CD4 versus CD8 sorting errors were corrected by removing sequences found in both subsets at a frequency ratio below 5:1. Because the origin of CDR3 nucleotide sequences shared between donor and recipient could not be assigned, those sequences were removed. Alloreactive clones required at least 2-fold expansion over unstimulated cells and minimum CFSE-low frequency of 0.002% (template counts) or 0.001% (read counts). A clone was considered mappable if detected in the sequenced pre-transplant spleen, lymph node, or MLR CFSE-low populations of the donor or recipient. The cumulative frequency of alloreactive clones was calculated as a percentage of all sequences, weighted by copy number. In TCRdb, the immuneACCESS table is reduced to in-frame sequences with V and J assigned. These tables do not hold every clone; where another copy was compared, an unresolved V gene accounts for under half, and the others remain unexplained. The V and J calls and clone size come from that table; D and trimming were worked out from the DNA. The sample profile shows about 94,000 clones; 91% of them were found once. The ten most abundant clones make up 0.5% of the sample.

This specimen belongs to a study of graft-versus-host responses after intestinal transplantation (dated by TCRdb to the early 2020s). General notes on the study: Recipients received multivisceral, liver-intestinal, or isolated intestinal transplants. All recipients received anti-thymocyte globulin induction followed by maintenance tacrolimus and steroids for around three years. Bulk TCR-beta CDR3 sequencing was used to track graft-versus-host and host-versus-graft alloreactive T cell clones in the graft, circulation and bone marrow after intestinal transplantation. Alloreactive clones were identified by sequencing pre-transplant mixed lymphocyte reaction products and comparing these products with unstimulated pre-transplant donor and recipient T cells. Of the roughly 25 intestinal transplant recipients enrolled in the cohort, one of whom was a retransplant, 3 patients without pretransplant specimens were excluded. Donor T cell macrochimerism was defined as a peak of at least 4% donor T cells among recipient peripheral blood mononuclear cells. Samples from three later patients were sequenced in-house on an Illumina MiSeq with MiXCR processing rather than by the commercial service.

What the research found in general, with its limitations: The relatively low number and heterogeneity of intestinal transplant patients limited the conclusions. GvH clones were found in recipient bone marrow, and some of the GvH clones appeared earlier in ileal mucosa or blood, which is consistent with an intestinal mucosal origin. In the allografts of patients with donor T cell macrochimerism, GvH to HvG T cell clonal ratios were high. Early after transplant, peak levels of circulating GvH clones were found to be associated with declines in HvG clones.

This TCR was sampled from a human donor who received an intestinal transplant. Sequences were derived from unstimulated CD8+ T cells sorted from spleen or lymph node cells, sampled before intestinal transplant. The V and J genes are TRBV5-1 and TRBJ2-7, with 7 bases matching TRBD1. The base sequence is TGCGCCAGCAGCTTGCGTAGGGGGCCCTACGAGCAGTACTTC. It encodes CASSLRRGPYEQYF. The full variable domain, with segments outside the CDR3 supplied by the reference TRBV5-1 and TRBJ2-7 proteins, appears as KAGVTQTPRYLIKTRGQQVTLSCSPISGHRSVSWYQQTPGQGLQFLFEYFSETQRNKGNFPGRFSGRQFSNSRSEMNVSTLELGDSALYLCASSLRRGPYEQYFGPGTRLTVT.